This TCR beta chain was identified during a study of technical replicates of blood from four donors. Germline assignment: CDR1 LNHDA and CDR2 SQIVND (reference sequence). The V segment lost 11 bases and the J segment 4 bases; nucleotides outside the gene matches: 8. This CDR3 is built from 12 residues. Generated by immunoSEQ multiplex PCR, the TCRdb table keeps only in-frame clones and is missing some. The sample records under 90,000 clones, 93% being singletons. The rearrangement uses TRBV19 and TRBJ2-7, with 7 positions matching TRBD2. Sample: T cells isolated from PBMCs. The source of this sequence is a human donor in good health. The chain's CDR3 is CARGEIIYEQYF. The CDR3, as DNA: TGTGCCCGGGGGGAGATTATTTACGAGCAGTACTTC.